This is a list of T cell receptor beta chains from one sample in a study of blood T cell repertoires in COVID-19. TCRdb keeps only in-frame clones here, not all; method: immunoSEQ multiplex PCR. This sample has some 320,000 clones, with about 91% found just once. Sample: peripheral blood. Receptor source: a woman aged 30 to 39 who had recovered from COVID-19. CDR3s include the opening cysteine and the closing phenylalanine or tryptophan. D genes are given only for firm matches. Clone size is shown for a subset of rows, as once, few, many or a class of expanded clone.

. TRBJ1-2 TRBV6-2/TRBV6-3 TRBD1 CASSRQGNYGYTF TGTGCCAGCAGTCGACAGGGCAACTATGGCTACACCTTC
. TRBJ1-2 TRBV18 . CASSPGRANGYTF TGTGCCAGCTCTCCGGGCAGGGCCAATGGCTACACCTTC
few TRBJ2-7 TRBV7-2 . CASSLSTGAYEQYF TGTGCCAGCAGCTTATCGACAGGCGCCTACGAGCAGTACTTC
. TRBJ1-1 TRBV19 . CASSIRRTEAFF TGTGCCAGTAGTATACGTCGGACTGAAGCTTTCTTT
. TRBJ1-1 TRBV11-2 . CASSGGVEAFF TGTGCCAGCAGCGGAGGGGTTGAAGCTTTCTTT
. TRBJ2-2 TRBV4-1 . CASSLRGAPNTGELFF TGCGCCAGCAGCCTCCGGGGGGCCCCGAACACCGGGGAGCTGTTTTTT
few TRBJ2-2 TRBV6-5 . CASSTRVNTGELFF TGTGCCAGCAGTACCAGGGTCAACACCGGGGAGCTGTTTTTT
. TRBJ1-5 TRBV18 . CASSPLGSNQPQHF TGTGCCAGCTCACCACTCGGGAGCAATCAGCCCCAGCATTTT
. TRBJ2-5 TRBV5-6 . CASSLAGTQETQYF TGTGCCAGCAGCTTAGCGGGGACACAAGAGACCCAGTACTTC
. TRBJ2-5 TRBV5-4 . CASSPSGTLQETQYF TGTGCCAGCAGCCCCTCCGGGACTTTACAAGAGACCCAGTACTTC
. TRBJ1-2 TRBV20-1 . CSASGTGSSNYGYTF TGCAGTGCTAGTGGTACAGGGAGTTCTAACTATGGCTACACCTTC
. TRBJ1-4 TRBV4-3 . CASSQAPGENEKLFF TGCGCCAGCAGCCAAGCACCGGGAGAAAATGAAAAACTGTTTTTT
. TRBJ1-4 TRBV5-1 TRBD1 CASSLSDRGTEKLFF TGCGCCAGCAGCTTGTCCGACAGGGGGACTGAAAAACTGTTTTTT
. TRBJ2-5 TRBV4-1 TRBD1 CASSLLGGPQETQYF TGCGCCAGCAGCCTGTTAGGGGGCCCCCAAGAGACCCAGTACTTC
. TRBJ2-1 TRBV9 TRBD2 CASSVASGSGNEQFF TGTGCCAGCAGCGTCGCTAGCGGGTCGGGGAATGAGCAGTTCTTC
. TRBJ2-3 TRBV3-1/TRBV3-2 TRBD2 CASSTMAGGRYF TGTGCCAGCAGTACAATGGCGGGGGGGCGGTATTTT
. TRBJ1-4 TRBV5-1 . CASSLIGGRGEKLFF TGCGCCAGCAGCTTGATCGGGGGGCGCGGTGAAAAACTGTTTTTT
. TRBJ1-5 TRBV2 TRBD1 CASSENYGTVQPQHF TGTGCCAGCAGTGAAAATTACGGGACAGTTCAGCCCCAGCATTTT
once TRBJ2-7 TRBV7-6 . CASSLRQDYEQYF TGTGCCAGCAGCTTACGGCAGGACTACGAGCAGTACTTC
. TRBJ2-3 TRBV11-2 TRBD1 CASSTGVTDTQYF TGTGCCAGCAGCACAGGGGTAACAGATACGCAGTATTTT
once TRBJ2-3 TRBV11-2 . CASSSGVSDTQYF TGTGCCAGCAGCTCCGGAGTCTCAGATACGCAGTATTTT
. TRBJ2-2 TRBV27 TRBD1 CASSGKPGQGTGELFF TGTGCCAGCAGTGGAAAGCCGGGACAGGGGACCGGGGAGCTGTTTTTT
. TRBJ1-6 TRBV11-1 . CASSSITPNSPLHF TGTGCCAGCAGCTCCATAACACCTAATTCACCCCTCCACTTT
. TRBJ1-4 TRBV4-2 . CASSPMGEEKLFF TGTGCCAGCAGCCCGATGGGAGAGGAAAAACTGTTTTTT
. TRBJ1-2 TRBV6-6 . CASSSEVKWMNGYTF TGTGCCAGCAGTTCCGAGGTGAAGTGGATGAATGGCTACACCTTC
. TRBJ1-1 TRBV6-2/TRBV6-3 TRBD1 CASSYSQGENTEAFF TGTGCCAGCAGTTACTCGCAGGGGGAGAACACTGAAGCTTTCTTT
. TRBJ2-6 TRBV11-2 . CASSFSSPGHSSGANVLTF TGTGCCAGCAGCTTCTCCTCCCCAGGCCATAGCTCTGGGGCCAACGTCCTGACTTTC
. TRBJ2-2 TRBV30 . CAWSFGVPGELFF TGTGCCTGGAGCTTCGGGGTACCCGGGGAGCTGTTTTTT
. TRBJ1-2 TRBV7-9 . CASRKTGNEYGYTF TGTGCCAGCAGGAAGACAGGAAACGAATATGGCTACACCTTC